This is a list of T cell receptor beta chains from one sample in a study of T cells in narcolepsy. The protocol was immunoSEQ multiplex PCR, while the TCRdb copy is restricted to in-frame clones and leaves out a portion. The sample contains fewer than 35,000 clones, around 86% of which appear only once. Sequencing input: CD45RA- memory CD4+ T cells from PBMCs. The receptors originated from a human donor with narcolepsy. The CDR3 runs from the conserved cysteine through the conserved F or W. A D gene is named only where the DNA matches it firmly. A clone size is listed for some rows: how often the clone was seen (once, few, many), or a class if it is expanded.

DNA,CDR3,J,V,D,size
TGTGCCATCAGTCCTGGACAGGGAAATTTGGGGAACACTGAAGCTTTCTTT,CAISPGQGNLGNTEAFF,TRBJ1-1,TRBV10-3,TRBD1,NA
TGTGCCAGCAGCACTGGACAGGGGCGTCATGGCTACACCTTC,CASSTGQGRHGYTF,TRBJ1-2,TRBV9,TRBD1,few
TGCAGCGTTACCGACAGGGGAGGCGCTTTCTTT,CSVTDRGGAFF,TRBJ1-1,TRBV29-1,TRBD1,once
TGTGCCAGCCGCCAGCCTCCTTACAATGAGCAGTTCTTC,CASRQPPYNEQFF,TRBJ2-1,TRBV6-5,NA,NA
TGTGCCAGCAGCGTAGGAGAGGGTTGGGCAGATACGCAGTATTTT,CASSVGEGWADTQYF,TRBJ2-3,TRBV9,NA,few
TGCGCCAGCAGCTTGTTGGGACAGAGCTACGAATCACCCCTCCACTTT,CASSLLGQSYESPLHF,TRBJ1-6,TRBV5-1,TRBD1,NA
TGTGCCACCTGGGTCGGCGGGGGCATGGGGACCCAGTACTTC,CATWVGGGMGTQYF,TRBJ2-5,TRBV10-3,NA,NA
TGTGCCAGCAGTGACGGTTGGGGACGCGACCAGTATTTT,CASSDGWGRDQYF,TRBJ2-3,TRBV6-4,NA,NA
TGTGCCAGCAGGGGGCGGGCAGCCTCAGATACGCAGTATTTT,CASRGRAASDTQYF,TRBJ2-3,TRBV25-1,NA,NA
TGTGCCAGCAGACCCAACAGTTACGCTGAAGCTTTCTTT,CASRPNSYAEAFF,TRBJ1-1,TRBV27,NA,NA
TGTGCCAGTAGTAATCAGCGGACAGGGGGCACCGGGGAGCTGTTTTTT,CASSNQRTGGTGELFF,TRBJ2-2,TRBV19,TRBD1,NA
TGCGCCAGCAGCCAAGAACGCGGGACGGGGGAGTATGGCTACACCTTC,CASSQERGTGEYGYTF,TRBJ1-2,TRBV5-4,NA,NA
TGTGCCAGCTCACCACCTACAGGGTCTTTTGGCTACACCTTC,CASSPPTGSFGYTF,TRBJ1-2,TRBV18,NA,NA
TGTGCCAGCAGCCCCCCCGGGCTTTTGGACTTC,CASSPPGLLDF,TRBJ2-7,TRBV27,NA,NA
TGTGCCAGCAGTCGGGGAGGGACAGATTATGGCTACACCTTC,CASSRGGTDYGYTF,TRBJ1-2,TRBV25-1,TRBD1,NA
TGTGCCAGCAGCCGGACTAGCGGGGGGATAGATACGCAGTATTTT,CASSRTSGGIDTQYF,TRBJ2-3,TRBV7-3,TRBD2,NA
TGTGCCAGCAGCCCTGCTGCGGGAGGGCATAATGAGCAGTTCTTC,CASSPAAGGHNEQFF,TRBJ2-1,TRBV11-3,TRBD2,NA
TGTGCCAGCAGCTTAGGTGAAGGGGGACGGACTGAAGCTTTCTTT,CASSLGEGGRTEAFF,TRBJ1-1,TRBV7-2,NA,NA
TGTGCCAGCAGTACGGGACAGTCGAGTCAGCCCCAGCATTTT,CASSTGQSSQPQHF,TRBJ1-5,TRBV6-5,TRBD1,NA
TGTGCCAGCAGCGTCGGGGGGTCTGGAGGAAACACCATATATTTT,CASSVGGSGGNTIYF,TRBJ1-3,TRBV9,NA,NA
TGTGCCAGCAGCCAAGAACTAGTACGAGCGGGAGGGAGTGAGCAGTTCTTC,CASSQELVRAGGSEQFF,TRBJ2-1,TRBV4-2,TRBD2,NA
TGCGCCAGCAGTGACGGTAGTAGCAATCAGCCCCAGCATTTT,CASSDGSSNQPQHF,TRBJ1-5,TRBV10-1,NA,NA
TGTGCCAGCAGGGGGGAGGGAAGCTCTGGAAACACCATATATTTT,CASRGEGSSGNTIYF,TRBJ1-3,TRBV9,NA,few
TGCGCCAGCAGCCAAGATCGAATTCGGGCCGGGGAGCTGTTTTTT,CASSQDRIRAGELFF,TRBJ2-2,TRBV4-3,NA,NA
TGTGCCAGCTCCCAGACCCTAGCGGGAGTGTCGAATGAGCAGTTCTTC,CASSQTLAGVSNEQFF,TRBJ2-1,TRBV18,TRBD2,NA
TGTGCCAGCACCCCAGGACCACAGGGGTTCACTGAAGCTTTCTTT,CASTPGPQGFTEAFF,TRBJ1-1,TRBV13,TRBD1,NA
TGTGCCAGCGCGACAGGAGACGGCTATAATTCACCCCTCCACTTT,CASATGDGYNSPLHF,TRBJ1-6,TRBV25-1,NA,NA
TGTGCCTGGAGTCGAAATTCGGGACAGGGCTCCGACGAGCAGTACTTC,CAWSRNSGQGSDEQYF,TRBJ2-7,TRBV30,TRBD1,NA
TGCGCCAGCAGCCCCCAGGGGACAGGGATAATTAATGAGCAGTTCTTC,CASSPQGTGIINEQFF,TRBJ2-1,TRBV5-1,TRBD1,NA
TGTGCCAGCAGTTTGACAGGGGCGGGAAACACTGAAGCTTTCTTT,CASSLTGAGNTEAFF,TRBJ1-1,TRBV11-2,TRBD1,NA
TGCGCCAGCAGCCAACAAAGCCGGGATACGCAGTATTTT,CASSQQSRDTQYF,TRBJ2-3,TRBV5-1,NA,NA
TGCGCCAGCAGCCCCGACAGCAACACCGGGGAGCTGTTTTTT,CASSPDSNTGELFF,TRBJ2-2,TRBV5-1,NA,NA
TGTGCCAGCAGCTTAGCCGGAGGCAGGAGAGCAGATACGCAGTATTTT,CASSLAGGRRADTQYF,TRBJ2-3,TRBV7-2,NA,NA
TGTGCCAGCAATCGGGGTGAAACTGAAGCTTTCTTT,CASNRGETEAFF,TRBJ1-1,TRBV25-1,NA,NA
TGTGCCAGCAGTGATTACATCTCTGGAAACACCATATATTTT,CASSDYISGNTIYF,TRBJ1-3,TRBV6-5,NA,NA
TGTGCCAGCAGCTTTGCTGCGGGGGGATCGGACAATGAGCAGTTCTTC,CASSFAAGGSDNEQFF,TRBJ2-1,TRBV5-4,TRBD2,NA
TGTGCCAGTAGTCTCGGACAAGCCACCGGGGAGCTGTTTTTT,CASSLGQATGELFF,TRBJ2-2,TRBV19,NA,NA